The T cell receptor (beta chain) under discussion was sequenced for a study of blood T cell repertoires in COVID-19. This CDR3 contains 14 residues. The germline V gene encodes CDR1 SGHDT and CDR2 YYEEEE. V shed 2 bases and J shed 9 bases, with 16 bases lying between them. Source study methods: Amplification of reference gene primers provided the estimated nucleated cell counts. The protocol was immunoSEQ multiplex PCR, while the TCRdb copy is restricted to in-frame clones and leaves out a portion. V and J calls and clone size follow that table, whereas D and trimming were derived from the DNA. The data contain 130,000 or so clones, approximately 80% of them singletons.

The TCR comes from a woman older than 75 with acute or convalescent COVID-19. The sample consisted of peripheral blood. J is TRBJ2-3 and V is TRBV5-6; a weak D match, TRBD1 (5 bases). This CDR3 is CASSFQSVRQTQYF. For the CDR3, the DNA is TGTGCCAGCAGCTTTCAAAGTGTTCGACAGACGCAGTATTTT.